The clone carrying this TCR beta chain came up once. Its antigen is currently unknown. This specimen comes from a study of Ad26.COV2.S vaccination and SARS-CoV-2 variants. Assay: immunoSEQ multiplex PCR; the TCRdb copy retains only in-frame clones and omits some. Among about 440,000 clones listed, about 83% were seen once. General study points: It is possible that the TCR breadth and depth analyses underestimated the total T cell responses. Individuals receiving vaccine had higher spike-specific TCR breadth than placebo recipients did.

V shed 0 bases and J 6 bases; nucleotides not matched to a gene: 2. The CDR3 extends over 16 amino acids. Germline lookup yields CDR1 MNHEY and CDR2 SVGEGT. Treatment: roughly 19 received Ad26.COV2.S at low or high dose, single or two shots; about 5 received placebo; per-sample allocation not given. All samples were drawn on day 63, counting from the first vaccine or placebo injection. The sample came from a Boston adult aged 18-55 years. As its vector, the vaccine had Ad26, which expressed Wuhan-strain SARS-CoV-2 spike. The chain is built from TRBV6-2 or TRBV6-3 and TRBJ2-2; TRBD1 aligns across 12 bases. This specimen consisted of peripheral blood, obtained in a trial of Ad26.COV2.S vaccine versus placebo. This receptor was taken from a person aged 18 to 59 who received the Ad26.COV2.S COVID-19 vaccine or a placebo. The CDR3 DNA reads TGTGCCAGCAGTTACTCCGGGACAGGGGGCTCCGGGGAGCTGTTTTTT. It codes for CASSYSGTGGSGELFF.